This entry describes one TCR beta chain. Method: immunoSEQ multiplex PCR; TCRdb's copy keeps in-frame clones and lacks some. The sample holds approximately 280,000 clones, roughly 86% seen once. The data derive from a study of blood T cell repertoires in COVID-19. Study overall: T cells, B-cell-depleted T cells, or PBMCs supplied cDNA or gDNA.

Recovery meant two consecutive negative NP/OP PCR tests, professional clearance, or resolved symptoms. The sample taken for sequencing was PBMCs or T cells enriched from blood (not recorded which). This sequence was found in a woman aged 60 to 75 who had recovered from COVID-19.

DNA for the CDR3: TGTGCCAGCAAACCAGGGCCGGGGAACACTGAAGCTTTCTTT. Amino acids: CASKPGPGNTEAFF. V and J are TRBV2 and TRBJ1-1, with a possible D match to TRBD1 (5 bases). The CDR3 sequence is 14 residues long. Germline V gene data show CDR1 as SNHLY and CDR2 as FYNNEI. Trimming removed 7 bases from V and 1 base from J, with 13 bases in between.